In its sample, the clone carrying this T cell receptor (beta chain) was seen many times. There are 14 residues in the CDR3. The V gene end was trimmed by 6 bases and the J gene end by 15 bases; junction bases not matched to a gene: 15. This entry is derived from a study of patients and donors after allogeneic stem cell transplantation. From the RT-PCR reads, TCRdb called clonotypes with MiXCR, one entry per CDR3 protein. The table includes some 960,000 distinct CDR3 sequences, more than 15% detected once. The source of this sequence is a human donor who was either an allogeneic HSCT recipient or a stem cell or donor lymphocyte infusion donor (not recorded which). It is not recorded whose cells these are; they may come from a transplant donor. Specimen: blood, either unsorted or a sorted T cell fraction (not recorded which). The V and J genes are TRBV12-3 or TRBV12-4 and TRBJ2-1, with 9 bases aligning to TRBD1. CDR3 bases: TGTGCCAGCAGCACCGGGGACAGGGTTGGGTTGGGGTTCTTC. As protein: CASSTGDRVGLGFF.